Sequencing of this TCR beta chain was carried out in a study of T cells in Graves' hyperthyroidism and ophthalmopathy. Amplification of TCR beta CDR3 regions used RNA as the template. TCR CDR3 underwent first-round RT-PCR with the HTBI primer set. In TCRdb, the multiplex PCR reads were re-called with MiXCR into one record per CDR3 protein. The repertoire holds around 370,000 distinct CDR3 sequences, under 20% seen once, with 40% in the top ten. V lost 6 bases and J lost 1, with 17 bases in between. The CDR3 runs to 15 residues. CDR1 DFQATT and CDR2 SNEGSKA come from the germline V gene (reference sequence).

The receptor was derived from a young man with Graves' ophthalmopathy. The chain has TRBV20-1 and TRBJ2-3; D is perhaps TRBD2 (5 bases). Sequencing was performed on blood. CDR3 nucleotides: TGCAGTGCGGAGGCCTATGGGCAAGGCACAGATACGCAGTATTTT. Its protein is CSAEAYGQGTDTQYF.